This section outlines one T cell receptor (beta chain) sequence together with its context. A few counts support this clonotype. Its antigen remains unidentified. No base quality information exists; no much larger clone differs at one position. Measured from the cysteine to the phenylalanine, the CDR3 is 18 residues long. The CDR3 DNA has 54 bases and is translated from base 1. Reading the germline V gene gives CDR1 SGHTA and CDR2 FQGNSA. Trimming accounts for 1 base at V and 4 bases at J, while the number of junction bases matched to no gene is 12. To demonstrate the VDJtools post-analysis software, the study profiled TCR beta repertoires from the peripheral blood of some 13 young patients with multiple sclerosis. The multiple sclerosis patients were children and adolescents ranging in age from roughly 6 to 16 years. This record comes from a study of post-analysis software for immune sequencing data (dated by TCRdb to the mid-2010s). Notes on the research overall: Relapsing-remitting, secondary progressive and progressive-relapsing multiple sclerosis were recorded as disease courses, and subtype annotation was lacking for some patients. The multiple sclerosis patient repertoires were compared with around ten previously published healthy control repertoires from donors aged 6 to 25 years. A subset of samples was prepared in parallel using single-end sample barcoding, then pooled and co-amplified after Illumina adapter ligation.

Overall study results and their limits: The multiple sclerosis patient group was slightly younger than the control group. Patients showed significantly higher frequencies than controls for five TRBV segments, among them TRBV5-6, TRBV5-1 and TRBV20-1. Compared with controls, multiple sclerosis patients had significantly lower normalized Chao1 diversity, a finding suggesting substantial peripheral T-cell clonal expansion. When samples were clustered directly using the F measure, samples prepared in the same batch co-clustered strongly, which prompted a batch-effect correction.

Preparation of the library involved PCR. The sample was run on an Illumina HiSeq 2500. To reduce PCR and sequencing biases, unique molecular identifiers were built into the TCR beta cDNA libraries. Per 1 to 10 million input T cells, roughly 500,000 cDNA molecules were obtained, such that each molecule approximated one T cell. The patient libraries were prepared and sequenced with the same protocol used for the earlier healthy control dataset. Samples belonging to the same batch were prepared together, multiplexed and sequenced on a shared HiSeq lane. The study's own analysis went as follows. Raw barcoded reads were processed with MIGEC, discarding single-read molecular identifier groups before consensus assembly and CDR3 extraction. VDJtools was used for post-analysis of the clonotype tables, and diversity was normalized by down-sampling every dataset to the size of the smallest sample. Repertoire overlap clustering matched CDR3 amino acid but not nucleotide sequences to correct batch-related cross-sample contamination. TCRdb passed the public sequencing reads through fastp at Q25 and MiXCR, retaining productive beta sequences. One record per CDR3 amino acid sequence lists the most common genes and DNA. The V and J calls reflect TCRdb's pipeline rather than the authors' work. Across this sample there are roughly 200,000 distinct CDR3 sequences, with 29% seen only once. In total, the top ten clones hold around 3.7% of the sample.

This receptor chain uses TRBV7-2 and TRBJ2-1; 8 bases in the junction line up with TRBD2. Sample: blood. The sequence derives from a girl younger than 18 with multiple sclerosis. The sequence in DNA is TGTGCCAGCAGCTTAGAAGGAAGCGGGAGAGGGATTTACAATGAGCAGTTCTTC. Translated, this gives CASSLEGSGRGIYNEQFF.